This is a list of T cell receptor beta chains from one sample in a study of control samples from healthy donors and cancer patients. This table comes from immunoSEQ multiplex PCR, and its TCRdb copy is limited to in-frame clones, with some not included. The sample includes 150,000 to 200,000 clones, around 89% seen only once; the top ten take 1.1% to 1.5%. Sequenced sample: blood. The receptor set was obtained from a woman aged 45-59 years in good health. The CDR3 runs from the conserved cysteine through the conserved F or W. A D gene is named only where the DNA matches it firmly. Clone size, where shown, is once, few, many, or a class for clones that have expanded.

TGCGCCAGCAGCCATACCGGGACTTTCTACGAGCAGTACTTC | CASSHTGTFYEQYF | TRBV4-1 | - | TRBJ2-7 | -
TGTGCCAGTAGTGAAACCGGGACGGAAGGAAACACCATATATTTT | CASSETGTEGNTIYF | TRBV19 | - | TRBJ1-3 | -
TGTGCCAGCAGCCCGCTAGGTGGGGGACTAGCGGGGAAGGAGACCCAGTACTTC | CASSPLGGGLAGKETQYF | TRBV3-1/TRBV3-2 | TRBD2 | TRBJ2-5 | -
TGTGCCAGCAGCTTAGAAGGACAGGGGAGGAGGACTGAAGCTTTCTTT | CASSLEGQGRRTEAFF | TRBV7-9 | TRBD1 | TRBJ1-1 | -
TGTGCCAGCAGCAGCTCAAGAAACACCATATATTTT | CASSSSRNTIYF | TRBV12-3/TRBV12-4 | - | TRBJ1-3 | few
TGCGCCAGCAGCTTGGGAGGGACAGGCGCCAATTCACCCCTCCACTTT | CASSLGGTGANSPLHF | TRBV5-1 | TRBD1 | TRBJ1-6 | -
TGTGCCAGTAGTTCCGGAGGCGCGACTAATGAAAAACTGTTTTTT | CASSSGGATNEKLFF | TRBV19 | - | TRBJ1-4 | -
TGCGCCAGCAGCTTCCGGGACTCCGGGGAGAATGAGCAGTTCTTC | CASSFRDSGENEQFF | TRBV5-1 | - | TRBJ2-1 | once
TGTGCCAGCAGCTATGGGACAGGTCACTACGAGCAGTACTTC | CASSYGTGHYEQYF | TRBV7-9 | TRBD1 | TRBJ2-7 | -
TGTGCCAGCCACACCCCATTACAGGGAGCTCATCAGCCCCAGCATTTT | CASHTPLQGAHQPQHF | TRBV28 | - | TRBJ1-5 | -
TGTGCCTGGAGTGAAACTTCAGGACTAGCGGGAGTTGAGACCCAGTACTTC | CAWSETSGLAGVETQYF | TRBV30 | TRBD2 | TRBJ2-5 | -
TGTGCCAGTAGTACGACAGGGGGAGGAGGTAATCAGCCCCAGCATTTT | CASSTTGGGGNQPQHF | TRBV19 | TRBD1 | TRBJ1-5 | -
TGTGCCAGCAGTGAATGGGGAGAATCTGGGGCCAACGTCCTGACTTTC | CASSEWGESGANVLTF | TRBV6-1 | - | TRBJ2-6 | -
TGTGCCAGCAGCTCGGGACGGAGCTCCTACGAGCAGTACTTC | CASSSGRSSYEQYF | TRBV7-9 | - | TRBJ2-7 | -
TGTGCCAGCAGCCGGTCGCGGGAGTTGAACACTGAAGCTTTCTTT | CASSRSRELNTEAFF | TRBV7-9 | - | TRBJ1-1 | -
TGTGCCAGCAGGGCACAGGGGGCGGGAGCTTTCTTT | CASRAQGAGAFF | TRBV12-3/TRBV12-4 | TRBD1 | TRBJ1-1 | -
TGTGCCAGCAGCCACCCAGGGGAGACCCAGTACTTC | CASSHPGETQYF | TRBV7-8 | - | TRBJ2-5 | few
TGTGCCATCAGTGTAGACAGGGGGAGCTATGGCTACACCTTC | CAISVDRGSYGYTF | TRBV10-3 | TRBD1 | TRBJ1-2 | few
TGCGCCAGCAGCCAGGATACAGGGGTTGGAAACACCATATATTTT | CASSQDTGVGNTIYF | TRBV4-1 | TRBD1 | TRBJ1-3 | few
TGTGCCAGCAGTTTTCCCCGAGTAGGGGTAGCGGGGAGCCCAGATACGCAGTATTTT | CASSFPRVGVAGSPDTQYF | TRBV28 | TRBD2 | TRBJ2-3 | -
TGCAGTGCTAGTTTCCTAGCGGGAGGGTTGGCCCAAGAGACCCAGTACTTC | CSASFLAGGLAQETQYF | TRBV20-1 | TRBD2 | TRBJ2-5 | -
TGTGCCAGCAGCCCCCAAGGGACAGTGAACACTGAAGCTTTCTTT | CASSPQGTVNTEAFF | TRBV7-8 | TRBD1 | TRBJ1-1 | -
TGTGCCAGCAGCTTAGACGTCAGCTCTGGAAACACCATATATTTT | CASSLDVSSGNTIYF | TRBV11-2 | - | TRBJ1-3 | -
TGTGCCAGCAGTTTAGCAGGGATCTCGAACACTGAAGCTTTCTTT | CASSLAGISNTEAFF | TRBV28 | - | TRBJ1-1 | -
TGTGCCAGCAGCGTAGAGGGGCAGGGGAGGACTGAAGCTTTCTTT | CASSVEGQGRTEAFF | TRBV9 | - | TRBJ1-1 | few
TGTGCCACCCGGGACAGCTCTTTTTATGGCTACACCTTC | CATRDSSFYGYTF | TRBV24-1 | TRBD1 | TRBJ1-2 | -
TGTGCCAGCAGTTATCATCAGGGTCGGCGCAATCAGCCCCAGCATTTT | CASSYHQGRRNQPQHF | TRBV6-2/TRBV6-3 | - | TRBJ1-5 | -
TGTGCCATCAGTGAGTTTGGACAGGGAGATGGCTACACCTTC | CAISEFGQGDGYTF | TRBV10-3 | TRBD1 | TRBJ1-2 | -
TGTGCCAGCAGCGCGAGGGGGTCGAGAACCACTGAAGCTTTCTTT | CASSARGSRTTEAFF | TRBV9 | - | TRBJ1-1 | -
TGTGCCAGCTCAAATCGGGACACCGGGGAGCTGTTTTTT | CASSNRDTGELFF | TRBV18 | - | TRBJ2-2 | -
TGTGCCAGCAGCGTGGGCAGTAATCAGCCCCAGCATTTT | CASSVGSNQPQHF | TRBV9 | - | TRBJ1-5 | few
TGCAGCGTCAAGACAGGGAGCAATCAGCCCCAGCATTTT | CSVKTGSNQPQHF | TRBV29-1 | TRBD1 | TRBJ1-5 | once
TGTGCCAGCAGCCCCTCAGTTGGGACAGGGTGGTCACCCCTCCACTTT | CASSPSVGTGWSPLHF | TRBV9 | TRBD1 | TRBJ1-6 | once
TGCGCCAGCAGCTTGAATCTCCAAGAGACCCAGTACTTC | CASSLNLQETQYF | TRBV5-1 | - | TRBJ2-5 | -
TGTGCCAGCAGTCCCTGGACAGGGTTGGGGACTAGCCTCAATGAGCAGTTCTTC | CASSPWTGLGTSLNEQFF | TRBV28 | - | TRBJ2-1 | -
TGTGCCAGCAGCTTACCGGGCCGGGCGGACAATGAGCAGTTCTTC | CASSLPGRADNEQFF | TRBV7-9 | - | TRBJ2-1 | once
TGTGCCAGCAGCTCACCCTGGACGGTCTCTGGAAACACCATATATTTT | CASSSPWTVSGNTIYF | TRBV7-9 | - | TRBJ1-3 | few
TGTGCCAGCAGCGGGGGAGGGAACAATCAGCCCCAGCATTTT | CASSGGGNNQPQHF | TRBV9 | - | TRBJ1-5 | few
TGTGCCAGCAGCTTAGCTCCAGACCTCTATGGCTACACCTTC | CASSLAPDLYGYTF | TRBV7-9 | - | TRBJ1-2 | -
TGTGCCAGCTCTGGGGGGGTGGTTTACGAGCAGTACTTC | CASSGGVVYEQYF | TRBV27 | TRBD2 | TRBJ2-7 | -
TGTGCCAGCAGTTTAAACGTCTTCGCGTCCTCCCTGGAAAAACTGTTTTTT | CASSLNVFASSLEKLFF | TRBV27 | - | TRBJ1-4 | -
TGCAGCGTTGGGACAGGGCGGTTCACTGAAGCTTTCTTT | CSVGTGRFTEAFF | TRBV29-1 | TRBD1 | TRBJ1-1 | -
TGTGCCAGCAGTCTCTCGGGACACAACACAGATACGCAGTATTTT | CASSLSGHNTDTQYF | TRBV27 | - | TRBJ2-3 | -